The 21 T cell receptor beta chains listed next were all sequenced from one sample in a study of chemoradiotherapy in HPV16-positive cancers. Repertoires were generated with immunoSEQ multiplex PCR, while TCRdb's copy carries only in-frame clones and drops some. The table shows under 15,000 clones, with around 84% occurring only once. Sequenced material: blood, taken from a patient who underwent chemoradiotherapy. These receptors were obtained from a human donor with HPV-associated anogenital cancer.

The chain is built from TRBV25-1 and TRBJ1-2; no clear D. Germline CDR1 and CDR2: MGHDK and SYGVNS. Trimming removed 6 bases at V and 2 bases at J, with 10 bases between. The length of the CDR3 is 13 residues. CDR3 in amino acids: CASSLQENYGYTF. The CDR3 DNA reads as TGTGCCAGCAGCTTACAAGAGAACTATGGCTACACCTTC.

V gene TRBV9 combines with J gene TRBJ1-2; D remains ambiguous. The CDR3 totals 14 residues. The germline CDR1 and CDR2 sequences are SGDLS and YYNGEE. Trimming removed 3 bases from V and 8 bases from J, with 17 bases in between. In DNA form, the CDR3 reads TGTGCCAGCAGCGCACTCCTAAGTACAGAGGGCTACACCTTC. This translates into CASSALLSTEGYTF.

The chain is built from TRBV19 and TRBJ2-7, with D perhaps given as TRBD1 or TRBD2 (5 bases each). Trimming stripped 5 bases from V and 3 bases from J, with 20 bases between. The CDR3 covers 16 residues. From germline, CDR1 is LNHDA and CDR2 SQIVND (reference sequence). CDR3 in DNA: TGTGCCAGTAGTCCCCAATGGCTAGCAGGACACTACGAGCAGTACGTC. Translating it yields CASSPQWLAGHYEQYV.

The chain uses TRBV18 and TRBJ2-1, with D perhaps assigned TRBD1 or TRBD2 (6 bases each). Trimming removed 3 bases at V and 5 bases at J, with 14 bases between. The germline gives CDR1 KGHSH, CDR2 LQKENI. The CDR3 is made up of 15 amino acids. Written as DNA, the CDR3 is TGTGCCAGCTCACCCAGAGGGGGGAAAGACAATGAGCAGTTCTTC. This codes for CASSPRGGKDNEQFF.

This chain links TRBV2 with TRBJ2-1; D remains ambiguous. The V end lost 4 bases, the J end lost 3 bases, and 19 bases lay between the germline ends. Germline V lookup: CDR1 SNHLY, CDR2 FYNNEI. CDR3 size: 17 residues. Written as DNA, the CDR3 is TGTGCCAGCAGTGTGGAGAAAAGGACCGCTGACTACAATGAGCAGTTCTTC. Its protein is CASSVEKRTADYNEQFF.

This clone occurred once. The chain has TRBV7-8 and TRBJ2-2, with a tentative D call TRBD2 (6 bases). Trimming removed 5 bases from V and 1 base from J, with 11 bases in between. The CDR3 is made up of 15 amino acids. From germline, CDR1 is SGHVS and CDR2 FQNEAQ. CDR3 sequence (DNA): TGTGCCAGCAGCGCCTTAGCGGTGAACACCGGGGAGCTGTTTTTT. Translating gives CASSALAVNTGELFF.

The chain has TRBV20-1 and TRBJ2-5; D gene unclear. Trimming removed 3 bases from V and 2 bases from J, with 4 bases in between. The CDR3 is 11 amino acids. The germline V gene encodes CDR1 DFQATT and CDR2 SNEGSKA (reference sequence). CDR3 in DNA: TGCAGTGCTAGTAGGCAAGAGACCCAGTACTTC. Translation gives CSASRQETQYF.

CDR3 residues: CASNAGATYEQYF. The CDR3 nucleotides read TGTGCCAGTAACGCAGGGGCCACCTACGAGCAGTACTTC. V and J are TRBV19 and TRBJ2-7, with TRBD1 as a possible D gene (6 bases). There are 13 residues in the CDR3. Trimming removed 7 bases at V and 2 bases at J, with 12 bases between. Germline CDR1 and CDR2: LNHDA and SQIVND (reference sequence).

This sequence joins TRBV9 and TRBJ2-3; 12 bases match TRBD2. V gave up 4 bases and J gave up 4 bases; unmatched junction bases: 10. Germline assignment: CDR1 SGDLS and CDR2 YYNGEE. The CDR3 consists of 17 residues. In DNA, the CDR3 is TGTGCCAGCAGCACTTCTAGCGGGGGGGCCGAGGCAGATACGCAGTATTTT. This sequence encodes CASSTSSGGAEADTQYF.

Here the CDR3 reads CASSLLGGSDTQYF. CDR3 nucleotides: TGTGCCAGCAGCCTCCTGGGGGGGTCAGATACGCAGTATTTT. The chain employs TRBV5-5 and TRBJ2-3; 7 bases match TRBD2. The junction had 6 bases not matched to a gene; V was cut back by 4 bases and J by 4 bases. Germline CDR1 reads SGHKS; CDR2 reads YYEKEE (reference sequence). The CDR3 length is 14 residues.

The chain combines TRBV20-1 with TRBJ1-2; D is uncertain. There are 11 residues in the CDR3. Germline V CDR1 and CDR2: DFQATT, SNEGSKA (reference sequence). Deletions cut 3 bases from V and 8 bases from J, with 10 bases between. The CDR3 sequence: CSARRAGGYTF. The DNA of the CDR3 is TGCAGTGCTAGGAGAGCAGGCGGCTACACCTTC.

This clone showed up just a few times. CDR3 residues: CAISPWAGNTEAFF. CDR3 bases: TGTGCCATCAGTCCCTGGGCGGGTAACACTGAAGCTTTCTTT. V is TRBV10-3 and J is TRBJ1-1, with D uncertain. The germline V gene encodes CDR1 ENHRY and CDR2 SYGVKD. This CDR3 comprises 14 residues. V lost 5 bases, J lost 2 bases, and 12 bases lay in between.

The rearrangement uses TRBV21-1 and TRBJ1-5. TRBV21-1 is designated a pseudogene. This CDR3 contains 13 residues. CDR3 in amino acids: CAGRTPRGQPQHF. Written as DNA, the CDR3 is TGTGCCGGCCGGACTCCCCGAGGTCAGCCCCAGCATTTT.

The rearrangement uses TRBV5-1 and TRBJ2-3; tentative D call: TRBD1 (6 bases). V shed 1 base and J shed 2 bases, with 20 bases lying between them. This CDR3 is 18 amino acids long. CDR1 is SGHRS and CDR2 is YFSETQ in the germline V gene. The CDR3 DNA sequence: TGCGCCAGCAGCTTGAAAACAGGGCCGGAGATAAACACAGATACGCAGTATTTT. Translating gives CASSLKTGPEINTDTQYF. Full variable domain (remainder filled in from reference TRBV5-1 and TRBJ2-3): KAGVTQTPRYLIKTRGQQVTLSCSPISGHRSVSWYQQTPGQGLQFLFEYFSETQRNKGNFPGRFSGRQFSNSRSEMNVSTLELGDSALYLCASSLKTGPEINTDTQYFGPGTRLTVL.

V is TRBV5-6 and J is TRBJ2-1; 12 bases fit TRBD2. Germline CDR1 reads SGHDT; CDR2 reads YYEEEE. This CDR3 contains 15 residues. After removal of 5 bases from V and 8 bases from J, the junction contained 8 bases not matched to a gene. DNA of the CDR3: TGTGCCAGCAGAAGGCTAGCGGGGGGGCTGCATGAGCAGTTCTTC. This codes for CASRRLAGGLHEQFF.

This rearrangement joins TRBV25-1 to TRBJ2-5, with 11 bases that match TRBD2. The end of the DNA is better explained by TRBJ2-7, so the J call may be wrong. In germline, CDR1 is MGHDK, CDR2 SYGVNS. The CDR3 is 16 residues long. This CDR3 reads CASSEALAGASYEQYF. The CDR3 DNA is TGTGCCAGCAGCGAGGCACTAGCGGGGGCGTCCTACGAGCAGTACTTC.

The CDR3 spells CASKLAPGNTEAFF. In nucleotides, the CDR3 is TGTGCCAGCAAATTAGCGCCGGGGAACACTGAAGCTTTCTTT. This rearrangement joins TRBV11-2 to TRBJ1-1; D unclear. The V end was cut by 7 bases, the J end by 1 base, with 13 bases between. The CDR3 sequence is 14 residues long. Germline V gene lookup returns CDR1 SGHAT and CDR2 FQNNGV.

The chain joins TRBV9 to TRBJ1-4; weak D call: TRBD1 (5 bases). The germline V and J ends were trimmed by 3 bases and 5 bases, with 14 bases remaining between them. Looked up from germline, CDR1 is SGDLS and CDR2 is YYNGEE. The CDR3 has 15 residues. Here the CDR3 reads CASSASGRPNEKLFF. CDR3 sequence (DNA): TGTGCCAGCAGCGCCTCGGGACGGCCGAATGAAAAACTGTTTTTT. The entire variable domain, with the rest obtained from reference TRBV9 and TRBJ1-4, is as follows: DSGVTQTPKHLITATGQRVTLRCSPRSGDLSVYWYQQSLDQGLQFLIQYYNGEERAKGNILERFSAQQFPDLHSELNLSSLELGDSALYFCASSASGRPNEKLFFGSGTQLSVL.

In this sample, this clone turned up a few times. J is TRBJ2-7 and V is TRBV2; no reliable D call. Trimming removed 3 bases at V and 6 bases at J, with 9 bases between. CDR1 is SNHLY and CDR2 is FYNNEI in the germline V gene. This CDR3 is 12 amino acids long. In DNA, the CDR3 is TGTGCCAGCAGTGAGTGGGCAGGCGAGCAGTACGTC. It specifies CASSEWAGEQYV.

This rearrangement joins TRBV23-1 to TRBJ2-6; D not certain. TRBV23-1 has ORF status, its function being uncertain. The CDR3 sequence is 16 residues long. V was shortened by 3 bases and J by 2 bases, with 11 bases between the two germline ends. The CDR3 nucleotides read TGCGCCAGCAGTCAGAGGAAGCCCGCTGGGGCCAACGTCCTGACTTTC. Translation gives CASSQRKPAGANVLTF.

V gene TRBV13 combines with J gene TRBJ1-3; D unresolved. The germline gives CDR1 PRHDT, CDR2 FYEKMQ (reference sequence). This CDR3 is built from 16 residues. Trimming removed 5 bases from V and 0 bases from J, with 14 bases in between. DNA of the CDR3: TGTGCCAGCAGCACGACGGGCCCTAACTCTGGAAACACCATATATTTT. Translating it yields CASSTTGPNSGNTIYF. The full variable domain, rest sourced from reference TRBV13 and TRBJ1-3, is AAGVIQSPRHLIKEKRETATLKCYPIPRHDTVYWYQQGPGQDPQFLISFYEKMQSDKGSIPDRFSAQQFSDYHSELNMSSLELGDSALYFCASSTTGPNSGNTIYFGEGSWLTVV.